This paragraph covers one T cell receptor beta chain sequence. This entry belongs to a study of blood T cell repertoires in COVID-19. For the study at large: Acute-phase and convalescent COVID-19 samples originated in the United States, Italy and Spain. T cells, B-cell-depleted T cells, or PBMCs provided the cDNA or gDNA that served as material.

Original analysis: How many nucleated cells were present was estimated from reference gene primer amplification. The data were produced by immunoSEQ multiplex PCR, yet TCRdb's version contains in-frame clones alone and is incomplete. V, J and clone size reflect that table, while D and trimming were determined from the DNA. The sample gives 60,000 to 70,000 clones, 88% of which show up once; 0.95% to 1.5% is in the top ten. V shed 3 bases, J shed 9 bases, and the junction held 8 bases outside the gene matches. Germline V gene lookup returns CDR1 MRHNA and CDR2 SNTAGT. This CDR3 is built from 14 residues.

What was sequenced was peripheral blood. The rearrangement uses TRBV6-4 and TRBJ2-1; TRBD2 agrees at 7 bases. This sequence was found in a woman in her fifties or sixties with acute or convalescent COVID-19. The DNA of the CDR3 is TGTGCCAGCAGTGAGGGGGAGGGCCGCGGTGAGCAGTTCTTC. This codes for CASSEGEGRGEQFF.